This TCR beta chain was recovered during a study of blood T cell repertoires in COVID-19. Study-level background: The United States, Italy and Spain provided the acute and convalescent COVID-19 samples.

Germline V gene sequence: CDR1 LNHDA, CDR2 SQIVND (reference sequence). V was clipped by 8 bases and J by 2 bases, with 11 bases between them. The length of the CDR3 is 13 residues. The sample holds one count of this clone. As processed by the authors: For nucleated cells, counts were estimated from reference gene primer amplification. The protocol was immunoSEQ multiplex PCR, while the TCRdb copy is restricted to in-frame clones and leaves out a portion. V, J and clone size reflect that table, while D and trimming were determined from the DNA. The repertoire holds 120,000 to 150,000 clones, over 80% seen once, with approximately 5.7% in the top ten. Across 20 to 25 US areas, participants ranged in age from roughly 18 to 95 years. Exposed participants came across a COVID-19 case within 2 weeks before study entry.

Source material: PBMCs or T cells enriched from blood (not recorded which). This clonotype was sampled from a woman in her forties or fifties who had been exposed to COVID-19. The J gene is TRBJ2-3, the V gene TRBV19; a possible D gene is TRBD1 (5 bases). The CDR3 region has the DNA TGTGCCAGTGGTCGACAGACCACAGATACGCAGTATTTT. Translated: CASGRQTTDTQYF.